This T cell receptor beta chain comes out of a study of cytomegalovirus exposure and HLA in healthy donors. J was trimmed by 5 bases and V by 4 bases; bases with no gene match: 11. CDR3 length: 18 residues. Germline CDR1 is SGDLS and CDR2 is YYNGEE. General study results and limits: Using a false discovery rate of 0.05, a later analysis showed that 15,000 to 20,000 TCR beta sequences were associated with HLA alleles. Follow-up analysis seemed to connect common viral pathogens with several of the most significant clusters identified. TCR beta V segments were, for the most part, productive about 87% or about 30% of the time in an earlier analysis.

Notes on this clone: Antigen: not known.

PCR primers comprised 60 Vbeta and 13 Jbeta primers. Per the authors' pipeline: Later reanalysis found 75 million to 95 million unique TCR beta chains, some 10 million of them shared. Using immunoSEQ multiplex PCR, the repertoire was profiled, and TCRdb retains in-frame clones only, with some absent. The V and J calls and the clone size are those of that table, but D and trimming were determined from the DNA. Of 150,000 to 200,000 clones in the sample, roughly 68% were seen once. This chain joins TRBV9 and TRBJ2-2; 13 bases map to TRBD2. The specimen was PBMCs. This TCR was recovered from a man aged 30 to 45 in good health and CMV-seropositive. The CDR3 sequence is CASSPTGTSGTGTGELFF. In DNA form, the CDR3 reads TGTGCCAGCAGCCCTACCGGGACTAGCGGGACTGGAACCGGGGAGCTGTTTTTT.